This T cell receptor delta chain was found in a study of gamma-delta chains in newborns, infants, children. TCRdb re-identified clones in the reads via CATT. The data contain thousands of delta-chain clones, 11% of them seen just once; the ten biggest clones take up 7.1%. Per germline, CDR1 GEAIGNYY and CDR2 EKD. The CDR3 runs to 20 residues. Unmatched junction bases numbered 19, after V lost 0 bases and J lost 1 base. In this sample, this clone turned up a few times. Other DNA sequences in this specimen translate into the identical CDR3. The source is a child who was a newborn, infant or young child, either healthy, febrile or measles-vaccinated (not recorded which). Source material: blood. V is TRDV2 and J is TRDJ1; 7 nucleotides agree with TRDD3. This chain's CDR3 is CACDTVPVTGGSVGTDKLIF. The CDR3, as DNA: TGTGCCTGTGACACCGTTCCGGTTACAGGGGGATCGGTCGGCACCGATAAACTCATCTTT.